One sample yielded the 26 T cell receptor beta chains listed below, sequenced in a study of T cell responses to AZD1222 COVID-19 vaccine. Assay used: immunoSEQ multiplex PCR; TCRdb lists only in-frame clones, some missing. The table has fewer than 300,000 clones, 93% seen once; the top ten hold less than 0.65%. Sequences were derived from peripheral blood, sampled on day 0 of AZD1222 vaccination. These receptors originate from an adult in good health.

This sequence joins TRBV2 and TRBJ2-1; D possibly matches TRBD1 or TRBD2 (5 bases each). V was pared by 7 bases and J by 4 bases, with 11 bases between. The CDR3 covers 13 residues. The V gene's germline CDR1 is SNHLY and CDR2 FYNNEI. The CDR3 DNA follows: TGTGCCAGCACCCGGGACCCTTACAATGAGCAGTTCTTC. Translation: CASTRDPYNEQFF.

The chain couples TRBV27 to TRBJ2-3, with a tentative D call TRBD1 (5 bases). Trimming took 7 bases from V and 4 from J, leaving 21 bases between them. Germline CDR1 MNHEY, CDR2 SMNVEV (reference sequence). This CDR3 region has 16 residues. DNA of the CDR3: TGTGCCAGCACCTCCGGACGAAAGGGGTGGGCAGATACGCAGTATTTT. Amino acids: CASTSGRKGWADTQYF.

The rearrangement links TRBV19 to TRBJ1-4; tentative D call: TRBD1 (6 bases). Germline CDR1 LNHDA, CDR2 SQIVND (reference sequence). V dropped 10 bases and J dropped 6 bases, with 18 bases sitting between them. The CDR3 has 14 residues. The CDR3 nucleotides are TGTGCCACCATGCCCCCAGGGGTGGATGAAAAACTGTTTTTT. It specifies CATMPPGVDEKLFF.

V gene TRBV2 combines with J gene TRBJ1-1, with D perhaps TRBD1 (5 bases). The V end was cut by 3 bases, the J end by 1 base, with 9 bases between. This CDR3 comprises 14 residues. Germline loops: CDR1 SNHLY, CDR2 FYNNEI. In DNA form, the CDR3 reads TGTGCCAGCAGTGACAGGGTAGCGAACACTGAAGCTTTCTTT. Translation gives CASSDRVANTEAFF.

This clone was seen a single time. The chain employs TRBV4-2 and TRBJ2-7; D is undetermined. V gave up 0 bases and J gave up 5 bases, with 14 bases separating them. This CDR3 is built from 15 residues. Germline V CDR1 and CDR2: LGHNA, YNFKEQ. CDR3 sequence (DNA): TGTGCCAGCAGCCAAGAATACACCGGATGGGACGAGCAGTACTTC. Translated: CASSQEYTGWDEQYF.

CDR3 in amino acids: CASSLEIPPYIAFF. The CDR3 nucleotides read TGTGCCAGCAGTTTGGAAATCCCCCCCTACATTGCTTTCTTT. The chain uses TRBV28 and TRBJ1-1; no clear D. Germline CDR1 and CDR2: MDHEN and SYDVKM. CDR3 length: 14 residues. Trimming removed 3 bases from V and 11 bases from J, with 19 bases in between.

This clone turned up a few times. The chain carries TRBV27 and TRBJ1-1, with TRBD1 as a possible D gene (6 bases). CDR3 length: 14 residues. The V and J ends lost 1 base and 4 bases respectively, with 10 bases between them. Germline CDR1 reads MNHEY; CDR2 reads SMNVEV (reference sequence). CDR3 nucleotide sequence: TGTGCCAGCAGTTTATATGGGGGGGCCACTGAAGCTTTCTTT. Its translation is CASSLYGGATEAFF.

CDR3 DNA: TGTGCCAGCAGCTCCCCGACCAGGGGGAACACTGAAGCTTTCTTT. It is translated as CASSSPTRGNTEAFF. V gene TRBV11-2 combines with J gene TRBJ1-1; D possibly corresponds to TRBD1 (6 bases). The CDR3 runs to 15 residues. V dropped 4 bases and J dropped 1 base, with 13 bases sitting between them. The germline V gene has CDR1 SGHAT and CDR2 FQNNGV.

The genes are TRBV7-2 and TRBJ1-1, with D hard to call. Trimming removed 1 base at V and 4 bases at J, with 10 bases between. This CDR3 has 14 residues. The germline CDR1 and CDR2 sequences are SGHTA and FQGNSA. In DNA, the CDR3 is TGTGCCAGCAGCTTAGTCTCGGTGGGCACTGAAGCTTTCTTT. This encodes CASSLVSVGTEAFF.

The chain combines TRBV11-2 with TRBJ2-7, with 9 bases fitting TRBD1. Trimming took 4 bases from V and 2 from J; bases not matched to a gene: 6. Germline V CDR1 and CDR2: SGHAT, FQNNGV. The CDR3 has 15 residues. CDR3 nucleotides: TGTGCCAGCAGCTCCCGGACAGGGGAGGCCTACGAGCAGTACTTC. Translation gives CASSSRTGEAYEQYF.

Here the CDR3 reads CASSSSSNNRDYGYTF. CDR3 DNA sequence: TGTGCCAGCAGCTCCTCGTCCAACAATCGAGACTATGGCTACACCTTC. The chain is built from TRBV5-4 and TRBJ1-2, with D unclear. CDR3 length equals 16 residues. The V and J ends lost 3 bases and 3 bases respectively, with 18 bases between them. Germline CDR1 SGHNT, CDR2 YYREEE (reference sequence).

The rearrangement uses TRBV2 and TRBJ2-5; tentatively, D is TRBD1 (6 bases). V lost 3 bases and J 1 base, leaving 12 bases between the germline ends. This CDR3 spans 15 amino acids. Germline CDR1 and CDR2: SNHLY and FYNNEI. The DNA of the CDR3 is TGTGCCAGCAGTGACCAAGGACAGCCCCAAGAGACCCAGTACTTC. Amino acid sequence: CASSDQGQPQETQYF.

This chain connects TRBV19 to TRBJ2-6; the D gene is possibly TRBD1 (6 bases). This CDR3 comprises 16 residues. Germline CDR1 LNHDA, CDR2 SQIVND (reference sequence). Trimming shortened V by 7 bases and J by 0 bases, and 13 bases separated the two germline ends. The CDR3 DNA is TGTGCCAGTATAACAGGGCCCAGCTCTGGGGCCAACGTCCTGACTTTC. Translated: CASITGPSSGANVLTF.

The chain is built from TRBV5-4 and TRBJ2-7; 7 bases agree with TRBD1. The ends lost 0 bases at V and 7 bases at J; junction bases unmatched: 4. The CDR3 runs 13 residues. CDR1 SGHNT and CDR2 YYREEE come from the germline V gene (reference sequence). The CDR3 nucleotides are TGTGCCAGCAGCTTGGAGGGGGCTCGAGAGCAGTACTTC. It translates to CASSLEGAREQYF.

The rearrangement uses TRBV19 and TRBJ2-5, with D perhaps TRBD1 (5 bases). This CDR3 comprises 15 residues. The germline V gene has CDR1 LNHDA and CDR2 SQIVND (reference sequence). V lost 4 bases and J 2 bases, leaving 14 bases between the germline ends. DNA of the CDR3: TGTGCCAGTAGTACTCAGGGAAGGCAGCAAGAGACCCAGTACTTC. This codes for CASSTQGRQQETQYF.

The chain joins TRBV7-3 to TRBJ1-6; D gene ambiguous. CDR3 length: 15 residues. The germline V gene encodes CDR1 SGHTA and CDR2 FQGTGA. The V and J ends lost 2 bases and 9 bases respectively, with 14 bases between them. The CDR3: CASSLRAGDSSPLHF. CDR3 sequence (DNA): TGTGCCAGCAGCTTACGGGCCGGAGACTCTTCACCCCTCCACTTT. The complete variable domain, with remaining parts taken from reference TRBV7-3 and TRBJ1-6, reads GAGVSQTPSNKVTEKGKYVELRCDPISGHTALYWYRQSLGQGPEFLIYFQGTGAADDSGLPNDRFFAVRPEGSVSTLKIQRTERGDSAVYLCASSLRAGDSSPLHFGNGTRLTVT.

The CDR3 is CASSQSETRDYSNQPQHF. The CDR3, as DNA: TGCGCCAGCAGTCAATCCGAAACCAGGGATTATAGCAATCAGCCCCAGCATTTT. V gene TRBV23-1 combines with J gene TRBJ1-5; TRBD1 is a possible D gene (5 bases). TRBV23-1 is annotated as an ORF whose role is uncertain. Between the trimmed V and J ends, which lost 0 bases and 0 bases, there was a span of 15 bases. This CDR3 has 18 amino acids.

The CDR3 region has the DNA TGCGCCAGCAGCTTGGGGGCCACCAATGAGCAGTTCTTC. It codes for CASSLGATNEQFF. This chain joins TRBV5-1 and TRBJ2-1; D remains unclear. CDR1 SGHRS and CDR2 YFSETQ come from the germline V gene. Trimming removed 0 bases at V and 6 bases at J, with 7 bases between. The CDR3 is made up of 13 amino acids.

The rearrangement joins TRBV5-5 to TRBJ2-7, with D perhaps TRBD2 (6 bases). Germline V CDR1 and CDR2: SGHKS, YYEKEE (reference sequence). Trimming removed 4 bases from V and 9 bases from J, with 23 bases in between. The CDR3 has 15 residues. CDR3 DNA: TGTGCCAGCAGCCGGGAGAACAGATCCTTCTGGGTGCAGTACTTC. Its translation: CASSRENRSFWVQYF.

The chain links TRBV2 to TRBJ2-1, with D maybe TRBD2 (6 bases). From germline, CDR1 is SNHLY and CDR2 FYNNEI. The CDR3 runs to 15 residues. Trimming took 3 bases from V and 0 from J, leaving 9 bases between them. CDR3 DNA sequence: TGTGCCAGCAGTGACGGGGGTGGCTCCTACAATGAGCAGTTCTTC. Its translation is CASSDGGGSYNEQFF.

The gene calls are TRBV28 and TRBJ1-3; no clear D. From germline, CDR1 is MDHEN and CDR2 SYDVKM. Trimming cost V 2 bases and J 5 bases, with 7 bases left between them. This CDR3 is 13 amino acids long. The CDR3 loop is CASSLRERNTIYF. In DNA, the CDR3 is TGTGCCAGCAGTTTAAGGGAGCGAAACACCATATATTTT. Variable domain in full (rest from reference TRBV28 and TRBJ1-3): DVKVTQSSRYLVKRTGEKVFLECVQDMDHENMFWYRQDPGLGLRLIYFSYDVKMKEKGDIPEGYSVSREKKERFSLILESASTNQTSMYLCASSLRERNTIYFGEGSWLTVV.

The chain couples TRBV11-2 to TRBJ2-7, with unresolved D. V lost 8 bases and J lost 3, with 11 bases in between. The CDR3 covers 12 residues. CDR1 and CDR2 (germline): SGHAT, FQNNGV. Here the CDR3 reads CASGGLFYEQYF. The CDR3 coding sequence is TGTGCCAGCGGTGGGCTGTTCTACGAGCAGTACTTC.

The chain recombines TRBV28 with TRBJ1-2, with 10 bases identical to TRBD1. CDR1 MDHEN and CDR2 SYDVKM come from the germline V gene. The CDR3 has 16 amino acids. Trimming at V came to 7 bases and at J to 4 bases, leaving 12 bases not matched to a gene. The CDR3 DNA is TGTGCCAGCACCACCACCCCGGGACAGGGGCCCTATGGCTACACCTTC. Translation gives CASTTTPGQGPYGYTF.

The gene calls are TRBV19 and TRBJ1-1; the D gene is possibly TRBD1 (6 bases). The CDR3 is 15 amino acids. V was trimmed by 5 bases and J by 3 bases, leaving 16 bases between them. Germline V CDR1 and CDR2: LNHDA, SQIVND (reference sequence). CDR3 in DNA: TGTGCCAGTAGTCCAGGGGACTCTAGGCACACTGAAGCTTTCTTT. Translated: CASSPGDSRHTEAFF. The variable domain in full, with the rest retrieved from reference TRBV19 and TRBJ1-1, is DGGITQSPKYLFRKEGQNVTLSCEQNLNHDAMYWYRQDPGQGLRLIYYSQIVNDFQKGDIAEGYSVSREKKESFPLTVTSAQKNPTAFYLCASSPGDSRHTEAFFGQGTRLTVV.

The chain employs TRBV7-2 and TRBJ2-1; unclear D gene. Germline CDR1 SGHTA, CDR2 FQGNSA. V dropped 4 bases and J dropped 15 bases, with 19 bases sitting between them. The CDR3 is 13 residues long. In nucleotides, the CDR3 is TGTGCCAGCAGCTCCGTTCCGGAGACACCCCTGTTCTTC. It is translated as CASSSVPETPLFF.

This sequence joins TRBV2 and TRBJ1-3, with 8 bases matching TRBD1. With V trimmed by 4 bases and J by 6 bases, 5 bases remained unmatched. The CDR3 has 14 amino acids. In germline, CDR1 is SNHLY, CDR2 FYNNEI. The CDR3 DNA follows: TGTGCCAGCAGTGGGACAGGGAACCTAAACACCATATATTTT. Translated: CASSGTGNLNTIYF. The full variable domain, completed using reference TRBV2 and TRBJ1-3, is EPEVTQTPSHQVTQMGQEVILRCVPISNHLYFYWYRQILGQKVEFLVSFYNNEISEKSEIFDDQFSVERPDGSNFTLKIRSTKLEDSAMYFCASSGTGNLNTIYFGEGSWLTVV.